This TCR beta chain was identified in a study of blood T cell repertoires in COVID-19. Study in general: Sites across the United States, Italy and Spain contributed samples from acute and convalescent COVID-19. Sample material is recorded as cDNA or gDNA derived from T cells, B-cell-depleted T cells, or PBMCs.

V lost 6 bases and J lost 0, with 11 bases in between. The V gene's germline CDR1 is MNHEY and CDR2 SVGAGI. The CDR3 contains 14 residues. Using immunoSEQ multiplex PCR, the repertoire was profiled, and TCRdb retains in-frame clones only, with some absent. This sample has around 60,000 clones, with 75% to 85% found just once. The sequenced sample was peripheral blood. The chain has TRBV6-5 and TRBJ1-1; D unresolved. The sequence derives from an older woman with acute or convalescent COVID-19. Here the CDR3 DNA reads TGTGCCAGCAGATTTTCGGAGTTGAACACTGAAGCTTTCTTT. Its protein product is CASRFSELNTEAFF.